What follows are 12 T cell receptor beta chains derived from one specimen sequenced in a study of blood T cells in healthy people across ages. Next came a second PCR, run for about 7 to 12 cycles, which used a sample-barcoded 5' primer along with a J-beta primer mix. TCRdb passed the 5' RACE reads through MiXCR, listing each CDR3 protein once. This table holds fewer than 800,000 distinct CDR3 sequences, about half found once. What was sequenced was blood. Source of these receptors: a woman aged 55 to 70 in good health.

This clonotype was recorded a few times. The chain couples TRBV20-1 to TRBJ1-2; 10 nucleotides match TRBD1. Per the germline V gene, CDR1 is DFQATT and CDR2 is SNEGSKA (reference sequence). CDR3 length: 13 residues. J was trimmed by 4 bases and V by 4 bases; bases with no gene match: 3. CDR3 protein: CSATRDRGYGYTF. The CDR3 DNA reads TGCAGTGCTACCCGGGACAGGGGCTATGGCTACACCTTC.

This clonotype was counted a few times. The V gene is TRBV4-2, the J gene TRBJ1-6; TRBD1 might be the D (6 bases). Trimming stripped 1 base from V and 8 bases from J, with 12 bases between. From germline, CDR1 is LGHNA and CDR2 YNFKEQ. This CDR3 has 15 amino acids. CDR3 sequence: CASSQAGVHDSPLHF. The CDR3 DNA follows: TGTGCCAGCAGCCAAGCAGGGGTCCACGATTCACCCCTCCACTTT.

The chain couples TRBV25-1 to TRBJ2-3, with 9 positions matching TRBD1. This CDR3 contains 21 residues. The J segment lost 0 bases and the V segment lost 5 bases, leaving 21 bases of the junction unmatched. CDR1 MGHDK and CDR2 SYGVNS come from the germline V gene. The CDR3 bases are TGTGCCAGCAGTTATCGGGATACAGGGGGCGTAAATCGTGGAAGCACAGATACGCAGTATTTT. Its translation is CASSYRDTGGVNRGSTDTQYF.

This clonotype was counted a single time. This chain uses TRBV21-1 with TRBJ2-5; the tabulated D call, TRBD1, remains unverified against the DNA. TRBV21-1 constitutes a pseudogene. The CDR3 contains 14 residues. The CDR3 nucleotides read TGTGCCAGCAGGGGGGGGATGGGAAGGGAGACCCAGTACTTC. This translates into CASRGGMGRETQYF.

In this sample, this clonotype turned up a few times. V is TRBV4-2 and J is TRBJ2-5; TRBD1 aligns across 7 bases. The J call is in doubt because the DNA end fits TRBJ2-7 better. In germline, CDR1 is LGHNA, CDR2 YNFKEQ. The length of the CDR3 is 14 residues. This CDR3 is CASSLNKQGSEQYF. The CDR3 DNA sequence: TGTGCCAGCAGCCTAAATAAACAGGGGAGCGAGCAGTACTTC.

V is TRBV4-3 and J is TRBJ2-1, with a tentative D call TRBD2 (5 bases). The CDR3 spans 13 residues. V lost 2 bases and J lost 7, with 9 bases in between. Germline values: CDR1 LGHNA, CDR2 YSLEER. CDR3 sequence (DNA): TGCGCCAGCAGCCAACTAGAGGGTAATGAGCAGTTCTTC. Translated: CASSQLEGNEQFF.

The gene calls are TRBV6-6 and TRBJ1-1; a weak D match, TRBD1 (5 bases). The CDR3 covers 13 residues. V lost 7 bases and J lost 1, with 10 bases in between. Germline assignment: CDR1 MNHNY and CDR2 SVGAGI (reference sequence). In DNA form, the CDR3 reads TGTGCCAGCACCGCCGGGACGAACACTGAAGCTTTCTTT. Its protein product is CASTAGTNTEAFF.

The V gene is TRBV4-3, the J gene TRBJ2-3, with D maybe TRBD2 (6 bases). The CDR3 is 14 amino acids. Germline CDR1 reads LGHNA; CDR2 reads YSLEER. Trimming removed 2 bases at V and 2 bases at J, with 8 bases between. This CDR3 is CASSQRDFTDTQYF. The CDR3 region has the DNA TGCGCCAGCAGCCAACGGGACTTCACAGATACGCAGTATTTT.

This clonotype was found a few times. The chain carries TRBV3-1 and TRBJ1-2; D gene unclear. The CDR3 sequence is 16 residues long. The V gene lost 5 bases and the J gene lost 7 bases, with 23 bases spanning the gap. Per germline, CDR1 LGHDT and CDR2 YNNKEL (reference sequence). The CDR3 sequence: CASSSLGGSSRGGYTF. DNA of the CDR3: TGTGCCAGCAGCTCTCTTGGCGGCTCCTCGCGGGGTGGCTACACCTTC.

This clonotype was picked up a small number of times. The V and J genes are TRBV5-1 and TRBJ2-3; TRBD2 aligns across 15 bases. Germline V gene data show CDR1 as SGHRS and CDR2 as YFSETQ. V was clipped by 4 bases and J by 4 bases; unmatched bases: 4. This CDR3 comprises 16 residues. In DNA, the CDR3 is TGCGCCAGCAGCCTAGGGACTAGCGGGAGGTCAGATACGCAGTATTTT. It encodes CASSLGTSGRSDTQYF.

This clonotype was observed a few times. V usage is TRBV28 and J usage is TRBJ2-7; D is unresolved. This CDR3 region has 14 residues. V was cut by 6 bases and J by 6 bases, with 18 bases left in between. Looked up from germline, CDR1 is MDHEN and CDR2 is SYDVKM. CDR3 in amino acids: CASSPSGPVSEQYF. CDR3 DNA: TGTGCCAGCAGCCCTTCCGGTCCCGTAAGCGAGCAGTACTTC. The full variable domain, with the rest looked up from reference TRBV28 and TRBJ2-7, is DVKVTQSSRYLVKRTGEKVFLECVQDMDHENMFWYRQDPGLGLRLIYFSYDVKMKEKGDIPEGYSVSREKKERFSLILESASTNQTSMYLCASSPSGPVSEQYFGPGTRLTVT.

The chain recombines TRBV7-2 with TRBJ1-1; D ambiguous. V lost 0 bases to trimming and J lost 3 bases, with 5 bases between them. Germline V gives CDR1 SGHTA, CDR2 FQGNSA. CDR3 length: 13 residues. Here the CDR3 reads CASSLAGYTEAFF. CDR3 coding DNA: TGTGCCAGCAGCTTAGCCGGTTACACTGAAGCTTTCTTT. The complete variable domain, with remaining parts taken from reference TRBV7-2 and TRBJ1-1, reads GAGVSQSPSNKVTEKGKDVELRCDPISGHTALYWYRQSLGQGLEFLIYFQGNSAPDKSGLPSDRFSAERTGGSVSTLTIQRTQQEDSAVYLCASSLAGYTEAFFGQGTRLTVV.